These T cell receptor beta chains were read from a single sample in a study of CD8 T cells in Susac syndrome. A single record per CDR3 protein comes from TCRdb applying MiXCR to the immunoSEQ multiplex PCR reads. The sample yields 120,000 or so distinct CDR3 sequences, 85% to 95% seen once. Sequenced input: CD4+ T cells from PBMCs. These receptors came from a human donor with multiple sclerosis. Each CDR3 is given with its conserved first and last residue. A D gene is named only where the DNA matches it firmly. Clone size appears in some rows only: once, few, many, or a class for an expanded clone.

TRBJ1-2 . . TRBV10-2 CASSFGTALNGYTF TGCGCCAGCAGTTTCGGTACGGCACTTAATGGCTACACCTTC
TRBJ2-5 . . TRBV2 CASKADGETQYF TGTGCCAGCAAGGCCGATGGGGAGACCCAGTACTTC
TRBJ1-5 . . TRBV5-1 CASSLGQGEQPQHF TGCGCCAGCAGCTTGGGGCAGGGAGAGCAGCCCCAGCATTTT
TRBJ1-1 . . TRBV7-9 CASTYTGGPEAFF TGTGCCAGCACTTACACGGGGGGTCCCGAAGCTTTCTTT
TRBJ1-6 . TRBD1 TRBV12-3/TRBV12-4 CASSRQGNNSPLHF TGTGCCAGCAGCCGACAGGGCAATAATTCACCCCTCCACTTT
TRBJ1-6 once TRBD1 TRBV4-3 CASSQRDRGDYNSPLHF TGCGCCAGCAGCCAACGGGACAGGGGAGATTATAATTCACCCCTCCACTTT
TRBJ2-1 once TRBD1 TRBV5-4 CASSWGDRVNNEQFF TGTGCCAGCAGCTGGGGGGACAGGGTGAACAATGAGCAGTTCTTC
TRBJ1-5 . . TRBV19 CASSPLFPGGNQPQHF TGTGCCAGTAGCCCTCTTTTTCCAGGGGGCAATCAGCCCCAGCATTTT
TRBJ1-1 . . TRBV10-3 CAIRSGGEGEAFF TGTGCCATCAGGTCCGGGGGCGAGGGTGAAGCTTTCTTT
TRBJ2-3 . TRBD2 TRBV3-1 CASSQITSGGYTDTQYF TGTGCCAGCAGCCAAATAACTAGCGGGGGGTACACAGATACGCAGTATTTT
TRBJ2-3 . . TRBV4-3 CASSQEGAADTQYF TGCGCCAGCAGCCAAGAAGGAGCGGCAGATACGCAGTATTTT
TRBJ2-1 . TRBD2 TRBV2 CASSLRTSGGVVILYNEQFF TGTGCCAGCAGTTTACGGACTAGCGGGGGGGTGGTCATTTTATACAATGAGCAGTTCTTC
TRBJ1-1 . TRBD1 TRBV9 CASSPRQGAGEIGAFF TGTGCCAGCAGCCCCCGACAGGGGGCAGGGGAGATAGGAGCTTTCTTT
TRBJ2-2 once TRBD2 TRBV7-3 CASSPWEGYTGELFF TGTGCCAGCAGCCCCTGGGAGGGATACACCGGGGAGCTGTTTTTT
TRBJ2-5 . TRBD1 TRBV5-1 CASSTYRDRAETQYF TGCGCCAGCAGCACCTACCGGGACAGGGCTGAGACCCAGTACTTC
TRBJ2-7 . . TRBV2 CASTLLQGNAYEQYF TGTGCCAGCACCCTATTGCAGGGTAACGCCTACGAGCAGTACTTC
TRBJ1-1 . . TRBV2 CASAPGRVLTAFF TGTGCCAGTGCACCGGGACGCGTCCTCACAGCTTTCTTT
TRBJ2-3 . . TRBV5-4 CASSLVALSTDTQYF TGTGCCAGCAGCTTGGTGGCCCTTAGCACAGATACGCAGTATTTT
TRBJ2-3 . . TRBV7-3 CASSRNRGSTDTQYF TGTGCCAGCAGCCGTAACCGCGGGAGCACAGATACGCAGTATTTT
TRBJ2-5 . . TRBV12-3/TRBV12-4 CASMSQTQYF TGTGCCAGCATGAGTCAGACCCAGTACTTC
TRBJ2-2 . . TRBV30 CAWTLDSANTGELFF TGTGCCTGGACCTTGGACAGTGCGAACACCGGGGAGCTGTTTTTT
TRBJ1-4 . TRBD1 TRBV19 CASSRTGVYEKLFF TGTGCCAGTAGCCGGACAGGGGTCTATGAAAAACTGTTTTTT
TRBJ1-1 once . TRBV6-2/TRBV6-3 CASSTRQDEAFF TGTGCCAGCAGTACACGACAAGATGAAGCTTTCTTT
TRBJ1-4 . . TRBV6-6 CASGPGADEKLFF TGTGCCAGCGGGCCCGGGGCGGACGAAAAACTGTTTTTT
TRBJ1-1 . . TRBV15 CATRAGKNTEAFF TGTGCCACCAGGGCCGGGAAAAACACTGAAGCTTTCTTT
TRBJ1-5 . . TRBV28 CASSRFSGNQPQHF TGTGCCAGCAGTAGGTTCTCAGGTAATCAGCCCCAGCATTTT
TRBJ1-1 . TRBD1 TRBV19 CASNGQGAGTEAFF TGTGCCAGTAACGGGCAGGGGGCCGGGACTGAAGCTTTCTTT
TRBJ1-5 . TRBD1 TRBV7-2 CASSLVEGARQPQHF TGTGCCAGCAGCTTAGTAGAGGGGGCTCGACAGCCCCAGCATTTT
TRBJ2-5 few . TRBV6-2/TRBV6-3 CASSYSGETQYF TGTGCCAGCAGTTACTCGGGTGAGACCCAGTACTTC
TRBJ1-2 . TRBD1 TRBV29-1 CSASSETGHGYTF TGCAGCGCATCCTCAGAGACAGGGCATGGCTACACCTTC
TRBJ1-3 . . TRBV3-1 CASSQIAGGNTIYF TGTGCCAGCAGCCAAATCGCGGGCGGAAACACCATATATTTT
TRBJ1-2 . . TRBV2 CASSDRSEGYTF TGTGCCAGCAGTGACCGCTCGGAAGGCTACACCTTC
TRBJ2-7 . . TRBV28 CASSLLGGGHEQYF TGTGCCAGCAGCCTCCTCGGAGGGGGACACGAGCAGTACTTC
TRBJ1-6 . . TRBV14 CASSPTGLPSPLHF TGTGCCAGCAGTCCAACGGGTCTCCCTTCACCCCTCCACTTT
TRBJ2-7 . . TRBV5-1 CASSFTGQLYEQYF TGCGCCAGCAGCTTTACGGGACAACTTTACGAGCAGTACTTC
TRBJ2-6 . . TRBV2 CASTRIGANVLTF TGTGCCAGCACTCGGATTGGGGCCAACGTCCTGACTTTC
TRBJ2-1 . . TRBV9 CASSGSYNEQFF TGTGCCAGCAGCGGGAGCTACAATGAGCAGTTCTTC
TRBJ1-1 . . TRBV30 CAWSRQKNTEAFF TGTGCCTGGAGTCGGCAGAAGAACACTGAAGCTTTCTTT
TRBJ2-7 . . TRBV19 CASRSGPQGHEQYF TGTGCCAGCCGATCCGGACCCCAAGGCCACGAGCAGTACTTC
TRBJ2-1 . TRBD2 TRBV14 CASSIRGTTQFF TGTGCCAGCAGCATCCGAGGGACTACGCAGTTCTTC
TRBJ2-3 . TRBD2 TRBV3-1 CASSQEVAGGYTDTQYF TGTGCCAGCAGCCAAGAAGTAGCGGGGGGATACACAGATACGCAGTATTTT